The 5 T cell receptor beta chains listed next were all sequenced from one sample in a study of spatial heterogeneity in lung cancer. Study-wide results and caveats: Tracking of tumor mutation counts was seen in expanded intratumoral alpha and beta TCR counts.

MiXCR, run by TCRdb on the 5' RACE reads, gives a single entry per CDR3 protein. The sample carries roughly 5,200 distinct CDR3 sequences, roughly 9.1% recorded once. This sample's time point: sample taken at primary tumor resection. The antigens of these receptors remain unknown. The source was lung tumor tissue, collected at surgery. The receptors here all came from a male donor with early-stage non-small cell lung cancer.

This clonotype has only one observation. The J gene is TRBJ2-2, the V gene TRBV2; 8 nucleotides line up with TRBD1. Germline V gene data show CDR1 as SNHLY and CDR2 as FYNNEI. V trimming: 6 bases; J trimming: 11 bases; junction bases outside the gene matches: 8. The CDR3 is 13 residues long. The CDR3 DNA sequence: TGTGCCAGCAGCTACGGACAGGGCGGAGAGCTGTTTTTT. Amino acids: CASSYGQGGELFF.

By its share, this clonotype is medium-sized. The chain carries TRBV4-1 and TRBJ1-4; the D gene is possibly TRBD1 (5 bases). Trimming removed 1 base from V and 9 bases from J, with 12 bases in between. Germline CDR1 is MGHRA and CDR2 is YSYEKL. The CDR3 has 14 residues. The CDR3 coding sequence is TGCGCCAGCAGCCAAGCCGACAGACTCAAAAAACTGTTTTTT. Amino acids: CASSQADRLKKLFF.

This clonotype has at least ten counts. The rearrangement uses TRBV27 and TRBJ2-7; possibly TRBD2 for D (6 bases). The germline V gene encodes CDR1 MNHEY and CDR2 SMNVEV (reference sequence). The CDR3 is 13 amino acids. V was pared by 8 bases and J by 5 bases, with 16 bases between. The CDR3 loop is CASRRAGRDEQYF. The DNA of the CDR3 is TGTGCCAGCCGGAGGGCCGGTAGAGACGAGCAGTACTTC.

This clonotype was counted only a few times. CDR3 bases: TGTGCCAGCAGCAAACAACCTCCGACAGGGCCTAACTATGGCTACACCTTC. Encoded protein: CASSKQPPTGPNYGYTF. J is TRBJ1-2 and V is TRBV9; 7 nucleotides agree with TRBD1. From germline, CDR1 is SGDLS and CDR2 YYNGEE. After removal of 4 bases from V and 0 bases from J, the junction contained 12 bases not matched to a gene. The CDR3 totals 17 residues.

This clonotype was seen repeatedly, ten times or more. The chain employs TRBV7-3 and TRBJ2-3; D not certain. This CDR3 has 12 residues. The germline gives CDR1 SGHTA, CDR2 FQGTGA. Deletions cut 4 bases from V and 2 bases from J, with 4 bases between. CDR3 in DNA: TGTGCCAGCAGCTCCTACACAGATACGCAGTATTTT. Protein product: CASSSYTDTQYF.